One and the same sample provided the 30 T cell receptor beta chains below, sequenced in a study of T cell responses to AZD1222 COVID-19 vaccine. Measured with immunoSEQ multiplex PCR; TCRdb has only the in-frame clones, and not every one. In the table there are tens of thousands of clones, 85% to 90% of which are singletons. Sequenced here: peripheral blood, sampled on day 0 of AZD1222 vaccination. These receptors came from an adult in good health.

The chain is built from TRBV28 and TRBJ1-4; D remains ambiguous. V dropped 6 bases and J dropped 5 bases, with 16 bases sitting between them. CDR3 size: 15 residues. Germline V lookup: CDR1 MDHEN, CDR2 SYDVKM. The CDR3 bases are TGTGCCAGCAGGGCCGAAGAACTAGGGAATGAAAAACTGTTTTTT. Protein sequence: CASRAEELGNEKLFF.

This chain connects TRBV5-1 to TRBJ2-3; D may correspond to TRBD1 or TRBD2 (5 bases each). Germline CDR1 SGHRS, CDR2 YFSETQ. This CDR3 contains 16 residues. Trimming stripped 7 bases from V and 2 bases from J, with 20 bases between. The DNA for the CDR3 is TGCGCCAGCCGTAACCCGGGACGCAAATTCACAGATACGCAGTATTTT. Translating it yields CASRNPGRKFTDTQYF.

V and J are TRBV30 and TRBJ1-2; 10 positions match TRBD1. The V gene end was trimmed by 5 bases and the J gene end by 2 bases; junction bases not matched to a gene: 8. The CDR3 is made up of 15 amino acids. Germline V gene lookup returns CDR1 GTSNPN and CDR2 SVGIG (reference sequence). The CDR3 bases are TGTGCCTGGGGTAGACCGGACAGGGGGAACTATGGCTACACCTTC. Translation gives CAWGRPDRGNYGYTF.

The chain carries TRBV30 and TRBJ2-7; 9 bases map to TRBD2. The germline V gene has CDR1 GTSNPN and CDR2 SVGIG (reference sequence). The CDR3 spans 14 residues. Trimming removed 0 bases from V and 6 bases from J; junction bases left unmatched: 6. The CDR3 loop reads CAWSVRAGGFEQYF. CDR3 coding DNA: TGTGCCTGGAGTGTACGGGCGGGAGGGTTCGAGCAGTACTTC.

In nucleotides, the CDR3 is TGTGCCAGCAGCAAGCAGGGTCGGGGAGATACGCAGTATTTT. It is translated as CASSKQGRGDTQYF. The V gene is TRBV5-4, the J gene TRBJ2-3; D possibly matches TRBD1 or TRBD2 (5 bases each). The CDR3 spans 14 residues. V gave up 4 bases and J gave up 5 bases, with 14 bases separating them. CDR1 is SGHNT and CDR2 is YYREEE in the germline V gene (reference sequence).

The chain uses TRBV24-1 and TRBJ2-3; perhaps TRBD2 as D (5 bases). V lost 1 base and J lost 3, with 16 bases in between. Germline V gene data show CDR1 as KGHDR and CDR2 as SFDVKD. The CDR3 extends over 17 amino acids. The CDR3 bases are TGTGCCACCAGTGATTTAGTGGGAGCAGACGGGACAGATACGCAGTATTTT. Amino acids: CATSDLVGADGTDTQYF.

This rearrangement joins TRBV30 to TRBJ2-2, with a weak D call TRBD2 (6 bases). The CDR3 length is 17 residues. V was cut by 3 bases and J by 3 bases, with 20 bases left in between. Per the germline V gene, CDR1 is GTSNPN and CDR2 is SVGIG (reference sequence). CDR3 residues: CAWSCVSGCGYTGELFF. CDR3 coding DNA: TGTGCCTGGAGCTGTGTTAGCGGCTGTGGGTACACCGGGGAGCTGTTTTTT.

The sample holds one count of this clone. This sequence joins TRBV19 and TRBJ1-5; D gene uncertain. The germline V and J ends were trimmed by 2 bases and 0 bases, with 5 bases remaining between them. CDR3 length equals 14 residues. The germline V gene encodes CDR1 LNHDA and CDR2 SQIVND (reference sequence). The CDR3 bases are TGTGCCAGTAGTATACTCGATAGCAATCAGCCCCAGCATTTT. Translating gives CASSILDSNQPQHF.

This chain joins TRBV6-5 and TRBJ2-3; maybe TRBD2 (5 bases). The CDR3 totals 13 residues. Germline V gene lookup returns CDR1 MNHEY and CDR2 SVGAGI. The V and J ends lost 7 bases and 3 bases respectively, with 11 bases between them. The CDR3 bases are TGTGCCAGCATCCGCCCGGGGACAGATACGCAGTATTTT. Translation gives CASIRPGTDTQYF.

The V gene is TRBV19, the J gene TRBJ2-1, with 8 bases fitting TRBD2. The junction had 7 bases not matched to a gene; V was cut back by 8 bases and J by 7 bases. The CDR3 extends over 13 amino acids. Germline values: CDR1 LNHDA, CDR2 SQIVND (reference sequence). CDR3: CASGGGNSNEQFF. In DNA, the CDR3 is TGTGCCAGTGGCGGGGGGAATTCGAATGAGCAGTTCTTC.

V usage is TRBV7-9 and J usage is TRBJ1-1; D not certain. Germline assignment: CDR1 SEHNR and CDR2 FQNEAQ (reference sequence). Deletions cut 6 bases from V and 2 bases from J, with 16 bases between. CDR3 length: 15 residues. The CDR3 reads CASRILTIINTEAFF. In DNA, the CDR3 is TGTGCCAGCAGAATTTTGACCATTATTAACACTGAAGCTTTCTTT.

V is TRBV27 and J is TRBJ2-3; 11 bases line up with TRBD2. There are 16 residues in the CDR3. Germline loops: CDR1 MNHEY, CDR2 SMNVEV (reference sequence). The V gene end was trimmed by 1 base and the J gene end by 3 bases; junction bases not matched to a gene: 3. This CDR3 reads CASSLLTSGKTDTQYF. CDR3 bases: TGTGCCAGCAGTTTATTGACTAGCGGGAAGACAGATACGCAGTATTTT.

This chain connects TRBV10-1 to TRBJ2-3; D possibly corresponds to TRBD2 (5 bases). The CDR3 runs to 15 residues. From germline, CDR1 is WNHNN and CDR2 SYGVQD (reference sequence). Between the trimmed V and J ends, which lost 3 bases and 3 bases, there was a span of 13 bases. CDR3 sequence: CASSDILERTDTQYF. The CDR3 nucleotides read TGCGCCAGCAGTGATATACTAGAACGAACAGATACGCAGTATTTT.

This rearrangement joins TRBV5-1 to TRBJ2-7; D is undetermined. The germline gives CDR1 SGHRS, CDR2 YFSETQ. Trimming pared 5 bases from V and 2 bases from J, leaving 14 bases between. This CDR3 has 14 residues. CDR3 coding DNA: TGCGCCAGCAGTCCGGGCCATCGAACCTACGAGCAGTACTTC. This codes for CASSPGHRTYEQYF.

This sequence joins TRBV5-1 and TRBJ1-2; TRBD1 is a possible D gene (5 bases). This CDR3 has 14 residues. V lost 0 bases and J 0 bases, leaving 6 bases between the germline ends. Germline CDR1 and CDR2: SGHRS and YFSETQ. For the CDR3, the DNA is TGCGCCAGCAGCTTGGGACAGCCTAACTATGGCTACACCTTC. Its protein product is CASSLGQPNYGYTF.

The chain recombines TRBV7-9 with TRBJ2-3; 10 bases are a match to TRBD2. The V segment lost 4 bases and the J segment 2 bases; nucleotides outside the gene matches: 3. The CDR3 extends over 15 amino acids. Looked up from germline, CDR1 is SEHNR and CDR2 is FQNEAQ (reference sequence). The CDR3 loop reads CASSSLAGITDTQYF. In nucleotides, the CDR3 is TGTGCCAGCAGCTCACTAGCGGGGATCACAGATACGCAGTATTTT.

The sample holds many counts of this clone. CDR3 region: CASSTGTSGAQYF. CDR3 DNA: TGTGCCAGTAGTACTGGGACGAGTGGAGCCCAGTACTTC. The chain joins TRBV19 to TRBJ2-5; D possibly uses TRBD1 or TRBD2 (5 bases each). Germline V CDR1 and CDR2: LNHDA, SQIVND (reference sequence). Trimming took off 4 bases at V and 9 bases at J, with 15 bases between the two ends. The CDR3 runs 13 residues.

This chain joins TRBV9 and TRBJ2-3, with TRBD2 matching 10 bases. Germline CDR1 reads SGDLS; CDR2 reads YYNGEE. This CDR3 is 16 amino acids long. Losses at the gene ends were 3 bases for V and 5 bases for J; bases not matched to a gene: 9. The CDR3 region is CASSGLAGVLVDTQYF. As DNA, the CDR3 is TGTGCCAGCAGCGGCCTAGCGGGAGTGTTAGTAGATACGCAGTATTTT. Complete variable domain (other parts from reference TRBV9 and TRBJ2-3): DSGVTQTPKHLITATGQRVTLRCSPRSGDLSVYWYQQSLDQGLQFLIQYYNGEERAKGNILERFSAQQFPDLHSELNLSSLELGDSALYFCASSGLAGVLVDTQYFGPGTRLTVL.

DNA for the CDR3: TGTGCCAGCAGTTACCCGGGGGCTGGAAACACCATATATTTT. It codes for CASSYPGAGNTIYF. V usage is TRBV6-6 and J usage is TRBJ1-3, with a tentative D call TRBD1 (5 bases). V was shortened by 2 bases and J by 2 bases, with 7 bases between the two germline ends. Germline values: CDR1 MNHNY, CDR2 SVGAGI (reference sequence). CDR3 length: 14 amino acids.

The CDR3, as DNA: TGCAGCGTCTACAGGGCCAGGGATACGCAGTATTTT. It is translated as CSVYRARDTQYF. The chain employs TRBV29-1 and TRBJ2-3; possible D gene TRBD1, 6 bases. The V end was cut by 6 bases, the J end by 6 bases, with 13 bases between. Germline V CDR1 and CDR2: SQVTM, ANQGSEA. The CDR3 is 12 amino acids.

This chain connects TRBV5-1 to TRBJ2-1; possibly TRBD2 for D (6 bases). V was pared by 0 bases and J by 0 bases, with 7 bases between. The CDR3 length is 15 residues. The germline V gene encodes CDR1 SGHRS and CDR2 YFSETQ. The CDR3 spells CASSLVGGSYNEQFF. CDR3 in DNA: TGCGCCAGCAGCTTGGTGGGAGGCTCCTACAATGAGCAGTTCTTC. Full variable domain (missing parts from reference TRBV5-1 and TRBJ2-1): KAGVTQTPRYLIKTRGQQVTLSCSPISGHRSVSWYQQTPGQGLQFLFEYFSETQRNKGNFPGRFSGRQFSNSRSEMNVSTLELGDSALYLCASSLVGGSYNEQFFGPGTRLTVL.

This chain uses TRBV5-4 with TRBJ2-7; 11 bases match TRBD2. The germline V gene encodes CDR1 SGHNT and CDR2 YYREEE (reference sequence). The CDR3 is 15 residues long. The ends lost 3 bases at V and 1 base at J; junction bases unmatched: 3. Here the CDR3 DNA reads TGTGCCAGCAGCTCTGGGACTAGCGGTTCCTACGAGCAGTACTTC. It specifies CASSSGTSGSYEQYF.

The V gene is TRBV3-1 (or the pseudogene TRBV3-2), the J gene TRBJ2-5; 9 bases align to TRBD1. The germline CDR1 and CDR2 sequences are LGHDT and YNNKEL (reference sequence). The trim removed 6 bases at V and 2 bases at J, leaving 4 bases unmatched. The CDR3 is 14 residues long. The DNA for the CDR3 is TGTGCCAGCAGTAGAGGGACAGGGCAAGAGACCCAGTACTTC. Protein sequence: CASSRGTGQETQYF.

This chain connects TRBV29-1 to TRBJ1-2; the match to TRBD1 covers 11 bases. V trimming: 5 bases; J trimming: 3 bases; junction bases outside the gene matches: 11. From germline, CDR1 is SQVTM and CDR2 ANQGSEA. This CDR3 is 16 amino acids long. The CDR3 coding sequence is TGCAGCGTTATGCGGGACAGGGGGGTATCGGACTATGGCTACACCTTC. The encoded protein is CSVMRDRGVSDYGYTF.

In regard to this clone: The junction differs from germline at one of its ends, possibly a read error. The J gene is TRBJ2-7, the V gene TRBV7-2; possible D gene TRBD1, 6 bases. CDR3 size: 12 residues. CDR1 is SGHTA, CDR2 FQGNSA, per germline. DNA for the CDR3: TGTGCCAGCAGCGCACAGGGACGGATAATCCTCTTC. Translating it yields CASSAQGRIILF.

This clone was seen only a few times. The CDR3 region has the DNA TGTGCCAGCGGGTGGGCCTTTAACACCGGGGAGCTGTTTTTT. Amino acid sequence: CASGWAFNTGELFF. V gene TRBV7-2 combines with J gene TRBJ2-2; D not certain. This CDR3 region has 14 residues. V was shortened by 8 bases and J by 2 bases, with 12 bases between the two germline ends. Germline lookup yields CDR1 SGHTA and CDR2 FQGNSA.

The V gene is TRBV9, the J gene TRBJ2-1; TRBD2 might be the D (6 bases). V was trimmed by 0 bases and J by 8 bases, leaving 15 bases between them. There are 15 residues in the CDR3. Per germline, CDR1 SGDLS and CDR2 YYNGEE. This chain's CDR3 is CASSVETRRGYEQFF. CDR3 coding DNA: TGTGCCAGCAGCGTAGAGACCCGGAGGGGCTATGAGCAGTTCTTC.

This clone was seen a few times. Here the CDR3 DNA reads TGTGCCACCAGTGATACCCGGGACGGGATCGGGGCCTACGAGCAGTACTTC. Its translation is CATSDTRDGIGAYEQYF. The chain uses TRBV24-1 and TRBJ2-7; D may correspond to TRBD1 or TRBD2 (5 bases each). The V end lost 3 bases, the J end lost 2 bases, and 19 bases lay between the germline ends. From germline, CDR1 is KGHDR and CDR2 SFDVKD. CDR3 length: 17 residues.

This CDR3 reads CASSLVTGGMHQPQHF. CDR3 DNA sequence: TGTGCCAGCAGCTTAGTGACAGGGGGCATGCATCAGCCCCAGCATTTT. The gene calls are TRBV7-2 and TRBJ1-5; 10 nucleotides line up with TRBD1. Germline V gene data show CDR1 as SGHTA and CDR2 as FQGNSA. CDR3 length: 16 residues. V gave up 1 base and J gave up 5 bases; unmatched junction bases: 5.

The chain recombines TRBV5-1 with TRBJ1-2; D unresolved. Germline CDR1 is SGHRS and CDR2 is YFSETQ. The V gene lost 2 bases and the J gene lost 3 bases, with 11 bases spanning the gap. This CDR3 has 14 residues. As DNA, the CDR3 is TGCGCCAGCAGCTTAGGAATAAGGGACTATGGCTACACCTTC. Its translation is CASSLGIRDYGYTF.